Shown below are 30 T cell receptor beta chains from a single sample sequenced in a study of OX40 agonist ivuxolimab in advanced cancers. Profiling relied on immunoSEQ multiplex PCR, and the TCRdb table lists in-frame clones only, not all of them. The repertoire holds 45,000 to 50,000 clones, about nine tenths seen once, with roughly half in the top ten. Here the sequenced sample was CD4+ or CD8+ T cells sorted from blood, taken in a trial of the OX40 agonist ivuxolimab. These receptors came from an adult with an advanced solid tumor such as melanoma, head and neck, liver or kidney cancer.

The chain combines TRBV28 with TRBJ2-7; D uncertain. CDR1 and CDR2 from the germline V gene are MDHEN and SYDVKM. The CDR3 sequence is 13 residues long. The V gene lost 2 bases and the J gene lost 3 bases, with 8 bases spanning the gap. The chain's CDR3 is CASSLVGVYEQYF. The CDR3 DNA reads TGTGCCAGCAGTTTAGTTGGAGTCTACGAGCAGTACTTC.

The chain joins TRBV30 to TRBJ2-2, with unresolved D. CDR3 length: 14 amino acids. CDR1 is GTSNPN, CDR2 SVGIG, per germline (reference sequence). V was cut by 5 bases and J by 4 bases, with 14 bases left in between. In nucleotides, the CDR3 is TGTGCCTGGGGTAAGGGAACCAGCACCGGGGAGCTGTTTTTT. This translates into CAWGKGTSTGELFF.

This clone was picked up one time. The V gene is TRBV2, the J gene TRBJ2-3, with a weak D call TRBD2 (6 bases). The CDR3 spans 14 residues. The V gene's germline CDR1 is SNHLY and CDR2 FYNNEI. With 4 bases removed from V and 5 bases from J, the gap between germline ends came to 13 bases. The CDR3 DNA reads as TGTGCCAGCAGTGTCCTACGGGAGCGAGATACGCAGTATTTT. It translates to CASSVLRERDTQYF.

The gene calls are TRBV28 and TRBJ2-1; D gene uncertain. CDR3 length equals 15 residues. V was clipped by 3 bases and J by 3 bases, with 12 bases between them. CDR1 is MDHEN and CDR2 is SYDVKM in the germline V gene. The CDR3 protein is CASSFIRPYYNEQFF. The CDR3 nucleotides are TGTGCCAGCAGTTTTATCCGCCCCTACTACAATGAGCAGTTCTTC.

The count of this clone is one. The chain uses TRBV4-3 and TRBJ2-7; D may be TRBD2 (6 bases). This CDR3 comprises 14 residues. Between the trimmed V and J ends, which lost 1 base and 1 base, there was a span of 8 bases. Germline CDR1 reads LGHNA; CDR2 reads YSLEER. The CDR3 reads CASSQVGTSYEQYF. The CDR3 DNA reads TGCGCCAGCAGCCAAGTTGGGACTTCCTACGAGCAGTACTTC.

The genes are TRBV5-1 and TRBJ2-2, with D possibly matching TRBD2 (5 bases). Trimming removed 5 bases from V and 4 bases from J, with 18 bases in between. This CDR3 is built from 16 residues. The germline gives CDR1 SGHRS, CDR2 YFSETQ. The CDR3 region has the DNA TGCGCCAGCAGGACTGGGTCTAGCACGGGCACCGGGGAGCTGTTTTTT. Translation gives CASRTGSSTGTGELFF.

This chain joins TRBV27 and TRBJ2-1; a possible D gene is TRBD2 (6 bases). This CDR3 has 11 amino acids. Deletions cut 5 bases from V and 8 bases from J, with 7 bases between. Germline V gene sequence: CDR1 MNHEY, CDR2 SMNVEV (reference sequence). In DNA, the CDR3 is TGTGCCAGCAGTCGGGAGTATGAGCAGTTCTTC. Translation gives CASSREYEQFF.

This clone has more than one count but fewer than ten. The rearrangement uses TRBV6-5 and TRBJ1-5; 7 bases line up with TRBD1. The CDR3 has 13 residues. The V gene's germline CDR1 is MNHEY and CDR2 SVGAGI. V shed 5 bases and J 3 bases; nucleotides not matched to a gene: 1. The CDR3 loop reads CASSDRANQPQHF. CDR3 DNA sequence: TGTGCCAGCAGTGACAGGGCCAATCAGCCCCAGCATTTT.

This sequence joins TRBV6-6 and TRBJ2-5; D remains unclear. Germline CDR1 MNHNY, CDR2 SVGAGI (reference sequence). CDR3 size: 13 residues. V was shortened by 6 bases and J by 5 bases, with 13 bases between the two germline ends. The CDR3 protein is CASSVAEWETQYF. In DNA, the CDR3 is TGTGCCAGCAGCGTCGCAGAGTGGGAGACCCAGTACTTC.

V gene TRBV19 combines with J gene TRBJ2-7; no reliable D call. V dropped 2 bases and J dropped 6 bases, with 11 bases sitting between them. The CDR3 contains 13 residues. Germline CDR1 is LNHDA and CDR2 is SQIVND (reference sequence). In DNA form, the CDR3 reads TGTGCCAGTAGTATAAAGGGTAGTGGCGAGCAGTACTTC. Its translation: CASSIKGSGEQYF.

This clone was observed once. This CDR3 is CASSYQGIPSDTQYF. CDR3 DNA: TGTGCCAGCAGTTATCAGGGTATCCCATCAGATACGCAGTATTTT. The chain recombines TRBV27 with TRBJ2-3, with D perhaps matching TRBD1 (5 bases). CDR3 length: 15 amino acids. Germline CDR1 reads MNHEY; CDR2 reads SMNVEV (reference sequence). Trimming took off 4 bases at V and 4 bases at J, with 15 bases between the two ends.

The chain carries TRBV6-5 and TRBJ1-2, with TRBD1 as a possible D gene (6 bases). Germline-derived CDR1 and CDR2 are MNHEY and SVGAGI. Trimming stripped 0 bases from V and 4 bases from J, with 15 bases between. The CDR3 totals 16 residues. The CDR3 bases are TGTGCCAGCAGTTACTCTTCTACAGGGACCGGCTATGGCTACACCTTC. It translates to CASSYSSTGTGYGYTF.

The chain employs TRBV18 and TRBJ1-2; D unresolved. The CDR3 spans 13 residues. Germline V gene sequence: CDR1 KGHSH, CDR2 LQKENI. Trimming took off 0 bases at V and 1 base at J, with 3 bases between the two ends. CDR3 bases: TGTGCCAGCTCACCACCGAGTAACTATGGCTACACCTTC. Translating it yields CASSPPSNYGYTF.

This clone appeared a single time. V gene TRBV6-5 combines with J gene TRBJ2-7; possibly TRBD1 for D (6 bases). CDR3 length: 13 amino acids. Germline V CDR1 and CDR2: MNHEY, SVGAGI. V gave up 5 bases and J gave up 2 bases, with 10 bases separating them. In DNA form, the CDR3 reads TGTGCCAGCAGTCAGGGGTTCACCTACGAGCAGTACTTC. As protein: CASSQGFTYEQYF.

The chain joins TRBV9 to TRBJ2-7; weak D call: TRBD1 (7 bases). Between the trimmed V and J ends, which lost 3 bases and 7 bases, there was a span of 23 bases. CDR1 and CDR2 from the germline V gene are SGDLS and YYNGEE. The CDR3 spans 16 residues. The CDR3 nucleotides read TGTGCCAGCAGCGAGACAGGGTCGGGGGTTACTACGGAGCAGTACTTC. Amino acid sequence: CASSETGSGVTTEQYF.

This rearrangement joins TRBV4-1 to TRBJ2-5, with TRBD1 as a possible D gene (7 bases). V lost 0 bases and J 2 bases, leaving 13 bases between the germline ends. Germline CDR1 is MGHRA and CDR2 is YSYEKL. The CDR3 length is 16 residues. Here the CDR3 DNA reads TGCGCCAGCAGCCAAGATCCGCGGGACAGTCAAGAGACCCAGTACTTC. Encoded protein: CASSQDPRDSQETQYF.

The chain combines TRBV7-9 with TRBJ2-1; 7 positions agree with TRBD2. Germline CDR1 SEHNR, CDR2 FQNEAQ (reference sequence). This CDR3 has 14 residues. Trimming removed 4 bases from V and 2 bases from J; junction bases left unmatched: 2. The CDR3 DNA reads as TGTGCCAGCAGCTACCTAGCGGCCTACAATGAGCAGTTCTTC. It specifies CASSYLAAYNEQFF.

This sequence joins TRBV11-2 and TRBJ1-2, with unresolved D. The CDR3 sequence is 15 residues long. The ends were cut back, 1 base at V and 8 bases at J, with 17 bases in the middle. Looked up from germline, CDR1 is SGHAT and CDR2 is FQNNGV. This chain's CDR3 is CASSLGLGTTRGYTF. In nucleotides, the CDR3 is TGTGCCAGCAGCTTAGGGCTGGGAACAACTCGCGGCTACACCTTC.

The gene calls are TRBV28 and TRBJ1-2; tentative D call: TRBD1 (5 bases). The V end lost 3 bases, the J end lost 6 bases, and 17 bases lay between the germline ends. The CDR3 loop spans 15 amino acids. CDR1 and CDR2 (germline): MDHEN, SYDVKM. CDR3 protein: CASSLGGWDPHGYTF. CDR3 sequence (DNA): TGTGCCAGCAGTTTGGGGGGGTGGGATCCCCATGGCTACACCTTC.

In nucleotides, the CDR3 is TGCGCCAGCAGCTTGGGAGGGACCGTCATCGGGGATGAGCAGTTCTTC. Translation: CASSLGGTVIGDEQFF. V and J are TRBV5-1 and TRBJ2-1; D may correspond to TRBD1 or TRBD2 (5 bases each). The CDR3 spans 16 residues. Trimming took off 0 bases at V and 8 bases at J, with 18 bases between the two ends. Germline V lookup: CDR1 SGHRS, CDR2 YFSETQ.

The chain employs TRBV30 and TRBJ1-3, with TRBD1 matching 9 bases. Germline CDR1 GTSNPN, CDR2 SVGIG (reference sequence). Trimming removed 2 bases from V and 2 bases from J; junction bases left unmatched: 1. This CDR3 is 14 amino acids long. CDR3 sequence: CAWSRTGAGNTIYF. CDR3 DNA: TGTGCCTGGAGTAGGACAGGGGCTGGAAACACCATATATTTT.

This clone has only one observation. The chain uses TRBV9 and TRBJ2-6; possible D gene TRBD2, 6 bases. The V end was cut by 5 bases, the J end by 0 bases, with 15 bases between. The CDR3 has 17 amino acids. CDR1 is SGDLS and CDR2 is YYNGEE in the germline V gene. The CDR3 region has the DNA TGTGCCAGCAGGGGGGGACCCGACAGCTCTGGGGCCAACGTCCTGACTTTC. This gives the protein CASRGGPDSSGANVLTF. Combining the CDR3 with reference TRBV9 and TRBJ2-6 gives the whole variable domain DSGVTQTPKHLITATGQRVTLRCSPRSGDLSVYWYQQSLDQGLQFLIQYYNGEERAKGNILERFSAQQFPDLHSELNLSSLELGDSALYFCASRGGPDSSGANVLTFGAGSRLTVL.

CDR3 amino acids: CASSPGEAGGDTQYF. The CDR3 nucleotides read TGTGCCAGCAGCCCAGGAGAAGCGGGAGGAGATACGCAGTATTTT. The chain recombines TRBV6-5 with TRBJ2-3; TRBD2 matches 9 bases. The CDR3 contains 15 residues. V gave up 6 bases and J gave up 5 bases; unmatched junction bases: 9. Germline V gives CDR1 MNHEY, CDR2 SVGAGI.

The J gene is TRBJ2-1, the V gene TRBV7-9; 15 positions agree with TRBD2. The V gene's germline CDR1 is SEHNR and CDR2 FQNEAQ (reference sequence). The CDR3 is 15 residues long. V dropped 7 bases and J dropped 10; count of bases not matched to a gene: 8. CDR3 DNA sequence: TGTGCCAGCATTCTAGGCGGGACTAGCGGGAGGGAGCAGTTCTTC. This gives the protein CASILGGTSGREQFF.

Only one count was recorded for this clone. The chain employs TRBV6-1 and TRBJ2-5; D might be TRBD1 (6 bases). The J call is uncertain, as TRBJ2-7 better fits the DNA end. CDR1 is MNHNS and CDR2 is SASEGT in the germline V gene. The CDR3 is 12 residues long. The CDR3 DNA follows: TGTGCCACTGACGGACAGACCTACGAGCAGTACTTC. Protein: CATDGQTYEQYF.

This CDR3 reads CASSEAWTSSYGYTF. The CDR3 nucleotides read TGTGCCAGCAGTGAAGCTTGGACAAGCTCCTATGGCTACACCTTC. This chain links TRBV2 with TRBJ1-2, with D possibly TRBD1 on 5 matching bases. Germline CDR1 is SNHLY and CDR2 is FYNNEI. V lost 0 bases to trimming and J lost 4 bases, with 12 bases between them. CDR3 length: 15 amino acids.

The chain recombines TRBV20-1 with TRBJ2-7; TRBD2 might be the D (6 bases). V was clipped by 6 bases and J by 4 bases, with 10 bases between them. The CDR3 is 11 residues long. The V gene's germline CDR1 is DFQATT and CDR2 SNEGSKA (reference sequence). As DNA, the CDR3 is TGCAGTGCGACTAGGATATACGAGCAGTACTTC. Translated, it gives CSATRIYEQYF.

This rearrangement joins TRBV6-1 to TRBJ1-2; unclear D gene. This CDR3 is 14 amino acids long. The germline V gene encodes CDR1 MNHNS and CDR2 SASEGT. Trimming cost V 3 bases and J 6 bases, with 14 bases left between them. Here the CDR3 DNA reads TGTGCCAGCAGTGACGGGCCTAGAGATGATGGCTACACCTTC. Translating it yields CASSDGPRDDGYTF.

This chain links TRBV7-8 with TRBJ1-5; no clear D gene. The CDR3 is made up of 14 amino acids. Trimming took 8 bases from V and 3 from J, leaving 14 bases between them. CDR1 is SGHVS and CDR2 is FQNEAQ in the germline V gene. CDR3 amino acids: CASQDAFFNQPQHF. Written as DNA, the CDR3 is TGTGCCAGCCAAGACGCGTTCTTCAATCAGCCCCAGCATTTT.

The chain employs TRBV5-1 and TRBJ2-7; TRBD1 might be the D (6 bases). CDR3 length equals 15 residues. The germline CDR1 and CDR2 sequences are SGHRS and YFSETQ. V lost 4 bases and J 6 bases, leaving 20 bases between the germline ends. The CDR3 reads CASSTGQIAPLEQYF. The DNA of the CDR3 is TGCGCCAGCAGCACCGGACAGATTGCACCTCTCGAGCAGTACTTC.